Shown below are 12 T cell receptor beta chains from a single sample sequenced in a study of blood T cell repertoires in COVID-19 (dated by TCRdb to 2018 to 2021). Receptor amplification or capture employed the immunoSEQ multiplex PCR assay. TCRdb limited this immuneACCESS table to in-frame rearrangements with V and J called. A share of clones is missing; checked studies link under half to unresolved V genes, and the rest is unexplained. The sample table holds about 160,000 clones, of which around 82% were seen once. The top ten constitute around 15% of the sample. Sequencing input: peripheral blood. All receptors come from a human donor with acute or convalescent COVID-19. The donor label of this sample is uncertain.

CDR3: CASSPKTGALANYGYTF. The CDR3 DNA is TGTGCCAGTAGTCCGAAGACAGGGGCCTTAGCTAACTATGGCTACACCTTC. This rearrangement joins TRBV19 to TRBJ1-2; 8 nucleotides match TRBD1. Looked up from germline, CDR1 is LNHDA and CDR2 is SQIVND (reference sequence). CDR3 length: 17 residues. V trimming: 5 bases; J trimming: 0 bases; junction bases outside the gene matches: 11. The whole variable domain, remainder taken from reference TRBV19 and TRBJ1-2, is DGGITQSPKYLFRKEGQNVTLSCEQNLNHDAMYWYRQDPGQGLRLIYYSQIVNDFQKGDIAEGYSVSREKKESFPLTVTSAQKNPTAFYLCASSPKTGALANYGYTFGSGTRLTVV.

This chain connects TRBV20-1 to TRBJ1-1; D call uncertain. Germline CDR1 reads DFQATT; CDR2 reads SNEGSKA (reference sequence). The length of the CDR3 is 11 residues. V lost 3 bases to trimming and J lost 5 bases, with 7 bases between them. The CDR3, as DNA: TGCAGTGCTAGTGGGAGGACTGAAGCTTTCTTT. This codes for CSASGRTEAFF.

This clone was counted only a few times. The rearrangement joins TRBV6-6 to TRBJ1-1; TRBD1 matches at 7 bases. The trim removed 2 bases at V and 4 bases at J, leaving 7 bases unmatched. Germline values: CDR1 MNHNY, CDR2 SVGAGI (reference sequence). This CDR3 is 15 amino acids long. The CDR3 nucleotides are TGTGCCAGCAGTTACGATCACAGGGGTGGCACTGAAGCTTTCTTT. It yields the protein CASSYDHRGGTEAFF.

The chain carries TRBV5-1 and TRBJ2-1; TRBD2 matches at 7 bases. The length of the CDR3 is 15 residues. Germline V CDR1 and CDR2: SGHRS, YFSETQ. J gave up 7 bases and V 0 bases, and 7 bases lay outside the gene matches. The CDR3 sequence is CASSLGGGAQNEQFF. For the CDR3, the DNA is TGCGCCAGCAGCTTGGGGGGGGGAGCCCAGAATGAGCAGTTCTTC.

V usage is TRBV6-2 or TRBV6-3 and J usage is TRBJ1-6, with D possibly TRBD1 on 5 matching bases. Per germline, CDR1 MNHEY and CDR2 SVGEGT. V gave up 6 bases and J gave up 7 bases, with 13 bases separating them. The CDR3 sequence is 14 residues long. CDR3 nucleotides: TGTGCCAGCAGCACCTTGGGGCGGAATTCACCCCTCCACTTT. This codes for CASSTLGRNSPLHF.

This clone appeared many times. The chain employs TRBV4-2 and TRBJ1-3; D ambiguous. This CDR3 is 15 amino acids long. Per the germline V gene, CDR1 is LGHNA and CDR2 is YNFKEQ. Trimming removed 0 bases from V and 0 bases from J, with 6 bases in between. The DNA of the CDR3 is TGTGCCAGCAGCCAAGATCAGTTCTCTGGAAACACCATATATTTT. This encodes CASSQDQFSGNTIYF.

The table lists this clone with a few counts. V usage is TRBV27 and J usage is TRBJ1-5; D may be TRBD1 (6 bases). Germline CDR1 is MNHEY and CDR2 is SMNVEV (reference sequence). V lost 5 bases and J lost 3, with 23 bases in between. The CDR3 contains 18 residues. The CDR3 sequence: CASSPGQYLLEINQPQHF. The CDR3 nucleotides read TGTGCCAGCAGTCCCGGACAGTACCTGCTGGAGATCAATCAGCCCCAGCATTTT.

The chain has TRBV30 and TRBJ1-4; a weak D match, TRBD1 (6 bases). The CDR3 contains 13 residues. V was clipped by 3 bases and J by 7 bases, with 12 bases between them. In germline, CDR1 is GTSNPN, CDR2 SVGIG (reference sequence). The CDR3 region is CAWSIQGSEKLFF. CDR3 nucleotide sequence: TGTGCCTGGAGCATACAGGGAAGTGAAAAACTGTTTTTT.

V usage is TRBV6-2 or TRBV6-3 and J usage is TRBJ1-2; D is perhaps TRBD1 (5 bases). In germline, CDR1 is MNHEY, CDR2 SVGEGT. There are 13 residues in the CDR3. With 5 bases removed from V and 6 bases from J, the gap between germline ends came to 13 bases. CDR3 sequence reads: CASSQTYRNGYTF. CDR3 nucleotides: TGTGCCAGCAGTCAAACTTACAGGAATGGCTACACCTTC.

V is TRBV7-9 and J is TRBJ2-7, with 11 bases lining up with TRBD2. In germline, CDR1 is SEHNR, CDR2 FQNEAQ (reference sequence). V was clipped by 4 bases and J by 3 bases; unmatched bases: 8. The CDR3 runs to 16 residues. The CDR3 sequence: CASSSSLAGALYEQYF. In DNA form, the CDR3 reads TGTGCCAGCAGCTCGTCACTAGCGGGGGCACTCTACGAGCAGTACTTC.

V gene TRBV6-1 combines with J gene TRBJ1-2; D is possibly TRBD1 (6 bases). Germline V gene lookup returns CDR1 MNHNS and CDR2 SASEGT. Between the trimmed V and J ends, which lost 6 bases and 3 bases, there was a span of 8 bases. The CDR3 is made up of 12 amino acids. DNA of the CDR3: TGTGCCAGCAGCCGACAGGACTATGGCTACACCTTC. Its protein product is CASSRQDYGYTF.

This clone was counted a few times. The rearrangement links TRBV30 to TRBJ1-2, with 7 nucleotides matching TRBD1. The CDR3 spans 15 residues. V shed 3 bases, J shed 3 bases, and the junction held 10 bases outside the gene matches. Looked up from germline, CDR1 is GTSNPN and CDR2 is SVGIG (reference sequence). The chain's CDR3 is CAWSREQGSHYGYTF. CDR3 bases: TGTGCCTGGAGCAGAGAACAGGGGTCCCACTATGGCTACACCTTC.